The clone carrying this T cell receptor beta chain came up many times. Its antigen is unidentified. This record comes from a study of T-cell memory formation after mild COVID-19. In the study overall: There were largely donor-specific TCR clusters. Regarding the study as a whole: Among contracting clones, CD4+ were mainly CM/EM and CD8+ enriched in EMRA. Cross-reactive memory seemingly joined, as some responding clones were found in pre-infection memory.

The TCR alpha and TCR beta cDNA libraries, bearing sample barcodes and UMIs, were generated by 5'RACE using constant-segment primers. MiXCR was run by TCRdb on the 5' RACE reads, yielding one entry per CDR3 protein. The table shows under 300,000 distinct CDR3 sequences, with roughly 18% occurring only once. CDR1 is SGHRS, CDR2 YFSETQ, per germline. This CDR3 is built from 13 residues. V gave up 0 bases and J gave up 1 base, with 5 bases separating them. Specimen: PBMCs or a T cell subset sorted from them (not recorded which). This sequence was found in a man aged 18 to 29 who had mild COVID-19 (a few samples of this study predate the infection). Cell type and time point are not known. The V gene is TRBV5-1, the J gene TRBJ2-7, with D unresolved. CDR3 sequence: CASSLAGSYEQYF. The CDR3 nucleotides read TGCGCCAGCAGCTTGGCTGGGTCCTACGAGCAGTACTTC.